This T cell receptor beta chain derives from a study of cytomegalovirus exposure and HLA in healthy donors. Study results and caveats: The productive fraction for most TCR beta V segments was about 90% or about 30% in an earlier analysis. The likely explanation for a cluster of highly shared sequence variants was sequencing artifact.

The study ran its PCR with 60 Vbeta and 13 Jbeta primers. Profiling relied on immunoSEQ multiplex PCR, and the TCRdb table lists in-frame clones only, not all of them. The sample holds some 180,000 clones, less than 90% seen once. To note about this clone: Antigen unknown.

The CDR3 is made up of 16 amino acids. Trimming removed 0 bases at V and 3 bases at J, with 15 bases between. CDR1 and CDR2 (germline): LGHNA, YSLEER. The origin of this receptor is a girl under three years old in good health and CMV-seronegative. The genes are TRBV4-3 and TRBJ2-7; TRBD1 is a possible D gene (6 bases). Sequencing used PBMCs. CDR3 region: CASSQDWPDRDYEQYF. The CDR3 DNA sequence: TGCGCCAGCAGCCAAGATTGGCCGGACAGAGACTACGAGCAGTACTTC.